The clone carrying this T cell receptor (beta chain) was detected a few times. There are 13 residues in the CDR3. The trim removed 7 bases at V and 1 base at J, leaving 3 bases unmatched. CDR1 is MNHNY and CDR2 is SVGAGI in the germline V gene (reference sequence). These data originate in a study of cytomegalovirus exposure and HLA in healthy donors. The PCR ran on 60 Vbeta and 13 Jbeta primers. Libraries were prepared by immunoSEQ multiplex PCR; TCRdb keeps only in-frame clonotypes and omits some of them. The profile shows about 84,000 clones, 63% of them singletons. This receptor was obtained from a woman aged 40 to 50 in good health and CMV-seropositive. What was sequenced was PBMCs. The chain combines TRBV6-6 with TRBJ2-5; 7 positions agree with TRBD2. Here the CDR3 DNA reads TGTGCCAGCATCGGACTAGGCCAAGAGACCCAGTACTTC. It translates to CASIGLGQETQYF.